The 25 T cell receptor beta chains listed next were all sequenced from one sample in a study of technical replicates of blood from a handful of donors. Assay: immunoSEQ multiplex PCR; the TCRdb copy retains only in-frame clones and omits some. The table includes about 68,000 clones, 95% to 98% detected once. The specimen was T cells isolated from PBMCs. The source is a human donor in good health.

J is TRBJ1-1 and V is TRBV11-2; unclear D gene. This CDR3 has 12 residues. V was pared by 7 bases and J by 7 bases, with 13 bases between. Per the germline V gene, CDR1 is SGHAT and CDR2 is FQNNGV. The CDR3 nucleotides are TGTGCCAGCACCCCGGCAGGAAGTGAAGCTTTCTTT. Amino acids: CASTPAGSEAFF.

The chain employs TRBV19 and TRBJ1-1; D call uncertain. This CDR3 contains 14 residues. Trimming pared 8 bases from V and 5 bases from J, leaving 18 bases between. Germline values: CDR1 LNHDA, CDR2 SQIVND (reference sequence). DNA for the CDR3: TGTGCCAGTTCCCCTTGGGAGCTGAGGACTGAAGCTTTCTTT. It encodes CASSPWELRTEAFF. Using reference TRBV19 and TRBJ1-1 for the parts outside the CDR3, the full variable domain is DGGITQSPKYLFRKEGQNVTLSCEQNLNHDAMYWYRQDPGQGLRLIYYSQIVNDFQKGDIAEGYSVSREKKESFPLTVTSAQKNPTAFYLCASSPWELRTEAFFGQGTRLTVV.

The CDR3 DNA is TGTGCCAGCTCCACTGGAAACACCATATATTTT. As protein: CASSTGNTIYF. The gene calls are TRBV18 and TRBJ1-3; D not resolved. Trimming removed 6 bases at V and 2 bases at J, with 2 bases between. Germline V gene sequence: CDR1 KGHSH, CDR2 LQKENI. The length of the CDR3 is 11 residues.

The rearrangement links TRBV4-3 to TRBJ1-2; TRBD1 is a possible D gene (5 bases). CDR1 is LGHNA and CDR2 is YSLEER in the germline V gene. Trimming pared 5 bases from V and 5 bases from J, leaving 18 bases between. The CDR3 is made up of 15 amino acids. CDR3 region: CASSYQTDVFYGYTF. CDR3 DNA sequence: TGCGCCAGCAGCTATCAGACAGACGTTTTTTATGGCTACACCTTC.

V usage is TRBV29-1 and J usage is TRBJ2-1; TRBD2 might be the D (6 bases). V was cut by 4 bases and J by 3 bases, with 16 bases left in between. In germline, CDR1 is SQVTM, CDR2 ANQGSEA. CDR3 length: 15 residues. The CDR3 DNA reads TGCAGCGTTGCTGTAAGAGCGGGTTTCTACAATGAGCAGTTCTTC. Its translation is CSVAVRAGFYNEQFF.

In DNA form, the CDR3 reads TGTGCCAGCAGTCAGACCGGGGAGCTGTTTTTT. Its translation: CASSQTGELFF. The J gene is TRBJ2-2, the V gene TRBV6-5; D gene ambiguous. The CDR3 spans 11 residues. V was pared by 5 bases and J by 5 bases, with 3 bases between. Per the germline V gene, CDR1 is MNHEY and CDR2 is SVGAGI.

The chain links TRBV5-4 to TRBJ1-1; a weak D match, TRBD1 (5 bases). Germline V CDR1 and CDR2: SGHNT, YYREEE (reference sequence). Trimming left V 9 bases short and J 3 bases short, with 9 bases between. This CDR3 is built from 11 residues. DNA of the CDR3: TGTGCCACCGGGGGTTACACTGAAGCTTTCTTT. It codes for CATGGYTEAFF.

The chain combines TRBV7-9 with TRBJ1-4, with 7 bases lining up with TRBD1. V gave up 6 bases and J gave up 5 bases; unmatched junction bases: 0. The CDR3 loop spans 12 amino acids. Per germline, CDR1 SEHNR and CDR2 FQNEAQ (reference sequence). For the CDR3, the DNA is TGTGCCAGCAGGACAGGGAATGAAAAACTGTTTTTT. Translated, it gives CASRTGNEKLFF.

V and J are TRBV6-5 and TRBJ2-3; tentative D call: TRBD2 (5 bases). This CDR3 comprises 13 residues. Germline V gene lookup returns CDR1 MNHEY and CDR2 SVGAGI. Trimming stripped 5 bases from V and 2 bases from J, with 8 bases between. The DNA of the CDR3 is TGTGCCAGCAGTCGGGGATACACAGATACGCAGTATTTT. Its translation: CASSRGYTDTQYF.

The chain employs TRBV7-9 and TRBJ2-7; D gene ambiguous. This CDR3 contains 12 residues. Germline V gene lookup returns CDR1 SEHNR and CDR2 FQNEAQ (reference sequence). V was trimmed by 2 bases and J by 3 bases, leaving 5 bases between them. The chain's CDR3 is CASSLPGYEQYF. DNA for the CDR3: TGTGCCAGCAGCTTACCCGGCTACGAGCAGTACTTC.

The rearrangement uses TRBV5-8 and TRBJ2-3, with no clear D. This CDR3 spans 12 amino acids. V was trimmed by 2 bases and J by 4 bases, leaving 5 bases between them. CDR1 SGHTS and CDR2 YDEGEE come from the germline V gene. CDR3 region: CASSFVADTQYF. The CDR3 coding sequence is TGTGCCAGCAGCTTTGTAGCAGATACGCAGTATTTT.

The J gene is TRBJ1-3, the V gene TRBV5-6; D is possibly TRBD1 (6 bases). The germline gives CDR1 SGHDT, CDR2 YYEEEE. The V and J ends lost 4 bases and 4 bases respectively, with 15 bases between them. The CDR3 runs 15 residues. The CDR3 spells CASSTTGTTGNTIYF. DNA of the CDR3: TGTGCCAGCAGCACCACCGGGACAACGGGAAACACCATATATTTT.

The V and J genes are TRBV7-9 and TRBJ1-3, with 10 bases matching TRBD1. The CDR3 loop spans 16 amino acids. CDR1 is SEHNR and CDR2 is FQNEAQ in the germline V gene (reference sequence). V gave up 5 bases and J gave up 4 bases; unmatched junction bases: 8. The CDR3 here is CASSQRQGARGNTIYF. For the CDR3, the DNA is TGTGCCAGCAGCCAGCGACAGGGGGCGAGGGGAAACACCATATATTTT.

The chain links TRBV11-3 to TRBJ2-1, with D possibly being TRBD2 (5 bases). V lost 2 bases and J lost 10, with 9 bases in between. From germline, CDR1 is SGHNT and CDR2 YENEEA. This CDR3 contains 12 residues. The CDR3: CASSLRGWEQFF. The CDR3 nucleotides read TGTGCCAGCAGCTTAAGAGGGTGGGAGCAGTTCTTC.

CDR3 in amino acids: CASSWRAGTEGNTIYF. The CDR3, as DNA: TGTGCCAGCAGCTGGAGAGCCGGGACAGAGGGAAACACCATATATTTT. The rearrangement uses TRBV7-8 and TRBJ1-3; 7 bases match TRBD1. V trimming: 4 bases; J trimming: 4 bases; junction bases outside the gene matches: 10. There are 16 residues in the CDR3. Per the germline V gene, CDR1 is SGHVS and CDR2 is FQNEAQ.

This clone was observed once. The rearrangement joins TRBV20-1 to TRBJ1-5; D may be TRBD1 (5 bases). Germline CDR1 is DFQATT and CDR2 is SNEGSKA (reference sequence). The CDR3 runs 11 residues. V was pared by 6 bases and J by 15 bases, with 18 bases between. The CDR3 sequence: CSAGVTGKWHF. CDR3 nucleotide sequence: TGCAGTGCAGGGGTAACCGGAAAGTGGCATTTT.

This sequence joins TRBV27 and TRBJ2-1; 7 nucleotides agree with TRBD2. The ends lost 7 bases at V and 1 base at J; junction bases unmatched: 4. Per germline, CDR1 MNHEY and CDR2 SMNVEV (reference sequence). CDR3 length: 14 amino acids. The CDR3 sequence is CASKTSASYNEQFF. CDR3 in DNA: TGTGCCAGCAAAACTAGCGCTTCCTACAATGAGCAGTTCTTC.

The V gene is TRBV7-9, the J gene TRBJ1-4; the D gene is possibly TRBD1 (5 bases). The CDR3 runs 16 residues. Deletions cut 1 base from V and 7 bases from J, with 16 bases between. From germline, CDR1 is SEHNR and CDR2 FQNEAQ (reference sequence). The DNA of the CDR3 is TGTGCCAGCAGCTTAGGGACCGAAGGGAGGGGTGAAAAACTGTTTTTT. Translation: CASSLGTEGRGEKLFF.

V and J are TRBV27 and TRBJ1-2; D gene uncertain. The CDR3 is made up of 13 amino acids. V was clipped by 2 bases and J by 4 bases, with 8 bases between them. The V gene's germline CDR1 is MNHEY and CDR2 SMNVEV (reference sequence). The CDR3 sequence: CASSLAASYGYTF. In DNA form, the CDR3 reads TGTGCCAGCAGTTTAGCCGCCAGCTATGGCTACACCTTC.

The chain uses TRBV5-4 and TRBJ1-4; a possible D gene is TRBD1 (6 bases). The germline V and J ends were trimmed by 0 bases and 7 bases, with 10 bases remaining between them. This CDR3 comprises 14 residues. Looked up from germline, CDR1 is SGHNT and CDR2 is YYREEE (reference sequence). CDR3 DNA: TGTGCCAGCAGCTTGGGCGGACAGCTTGAAAAACTGTTTTTT. Translation gives CASSLGGQLEKLFF.

The chain links TRBV7-3 to TRBJ2-7, with TRBD1 as a possible D gene (6 bases). The germline gives CDR1 SGHTA, CDR2 FQGTGA. CDR3 length equals 16 residues. V was cut by 4 bases and J by 5 bases, with 21 bases left in between. CDR3 protein: CASSSVGADGPHEQYF. CDR3 nucleotide sequence: TGTGCCAGCAGCTCGGTGGGGGCGGACGGTCCCCACGAGCAGTACTTC. The whole variable domain, filled in from reference TRBV7-3 and TRBJ2-7, reads GAGVSQTPSNKVTEKGKYVELRCDPISGHTALYWYRQSLGQGPEFLIYFQGTGAADDSGLPNDRFFAVRPEGSVSTLKIQRTERGDSAVYLCASSSVGADGPHEQYFGPGTRLTVT.

This clone was seen a handful of times. The chain links TRBV30 to TRBJ2-5, with TRBD2 matching over 11 bases. This CDR3 region has 15 residues. V shed 1 base and J 6 bases; nucleotides not matched to a gene: 7. Per the germline V gene, CDR1 is GTSNPN and CDR2 is SVGIG (reference sequence). In DNA, the CDR3 is TGTGCCTGGAGTGCACCAACTAGCGGGAGTAAGACCCAGTACTTC. It encodes CAWSAPTSGSKTQYF.

V usage is TRBV25-1 and J usage is TRBJ2-1; a possible D gene is TRBD1 (6 bases). The V end was cut by 8 bases, the J end by 10 bases, with 12 bases between. The germline gives CDR1 MGHDK, CDR2 SYGVNS. The CDR3 extends over 11 amino acids. CDR3 sequence: CASSAGTEQFF. The CDR3 coding sequence is TGTGCCAGCTCGGCCGGGACAGAGCAGTTCTTC.

The chain is built from TRBV18 and TRBJ2-1, with 9 bases matching TRBD2. The CDR3 has 16 residues. CDR1 is KGHSH and CDR2 is LQKENI in the germline V gene. Trimming at V came to 0 bases and at J to 7 bases, leaving 7 bases not matched to a gene. CDR3: CASSPPGVAGENEQFF. CDR3 bases: TGTGCCAGCTCACCACCGGGAGTAGCGGGAGAGAATGAGCAGTTCTTC. The variable domain in full, completed from reference TRBV18 and TRBJ2-1, reads NAGVMQNPRHLVRRRGQEARLRCSPMKGHSHVYWYRQLPEEGLKFMVYLQKENIIDESGMPKERFSAEFPKEGPSILRIQQVVRGDSAAYFCASSPPGVAGENEQFFGPGTRLTVL.

The rearrangement links TRBV29-1 to TRBJ2-5, with 8 positions matching TRBD2. Trimming cost V 3 bases and J 4 bases; bases outside gene matches: 7. Germline assignment: CDR1 SQVTM and CDR2 ANQGSEA. The CDR3 is 14 residues long. The CDR3 sequence: CSVDQRELGETQYF. The CDR3 nucleotides read TGCAGCGTTGACCAGCGGGAGTTGGGAGAGACCCAGTACTTC. Supplemented by reference TRBV29-1 and TRBJ2-5, the full variable domain reads SAVISQKPSRDICQRGTSLTIQCQVDSQVTMMFWYRQQPGQSLTLIATANQGSEATYESGFVIDKFPISRPNLTFSTLTVSNMSPEDSSIYLCSVDQRELGETQYFGPGTRLLVL.